Shown below are 5 T cell receptor beta chains from a single sample sequenced in a study of T cell repertoires in cytomegalovirus infection. TCRdb re-called the reads with MiXCR, one entry per CDR3 protein. The data hold approximately 280,000 distinct CDR3 sequences, with around 20% observed a single time. These TCRs' antigens remain unknown. Sample: cultured PBMCs, taken from culture after CMV antigen stimulation. These receptors all stem from a human donor in good health (CMV status not recorded). Some clones in this sample may be carry-over from other donors' samples.

The V and J genes are TRBV6-2 or TRBV6-3 and TRBJ2-7; D may match TRBD1 or TRBD2 (5 bases each). Germline V lookup: CDR1 MNHEY, CDR2 SVGEGT. V was clipped by 0 bases and J by 6 bases, with 15 bases between them. This CDR3 is 15 amino acids long. Here the CDR3 DNA reads TGTGCCAGCAGTTACTCGGGGACCCCAGGTTCCGAGCAGTACGTC. This gives the protein CASSYSGTPGSEQYV.

The chain combines TRBV4-3 with TRBJ2-1, with D maybe TRBD2 (6 bases). V was clipped by 1 base and J by 9 bases, with 13 bases between them. CDR1 LGHNA and CDR2 YSLEER come from the germline V gene. The CDR3 totals 14 residues. The CDR3, as DNA: TGCGCCAGCAGCCAAGGACTAGTCGTAATTGAGCAGTTCTTC. Protein product: CASSQGLVVIEQFF.

J is TRBJ1-1 and V is TRBV12-3 or TRBV12-4, with a tentative D call TRBD1 (5 bases). The CDR3 spans 12 residues. Deletions cut 7 bases from V and 5 bases from J, with 11 bases between. In DNA form, the CDR3 reads TGTGCCAGCAATTTGTGGGGGACTGAAGCTTTCTTT. Translating it yields CASNLWGTEAFF.

This clonotype came up a few times. The V call is TRBV6-1, the J call TRBJ1-5, with D perhaps TRBD1 (5 bases). Germline values: CDR1 MNHNS, CDR2 SASEGT. Deletions cut 6 bases from V and 1 base from J, with 7 bases between. The CDR3 is made up of 13 amino acids. The CDR3 is CASRRDSNQPQHF. In nucleotides, the CDR3 is TGTGCCAGCAGACGGGACAGCAATCAGCCCCAGCATTTT.

In the case of this clonotype: A much larger clone lies one base from this, so it may be a read error. Lacking the conserved final phenylalanine or tryptophan, this CDR3 likely reflects a read error. The rearrangement links TRBV7-2 to TRBJ1-1; D perhaps matches TRBD1 (5 bases). V lost 0 bases to trimming and J lost 4 bases, with 9 bases between them. Germline-derived CDR1 and CDR2 are SGHTA and FQGNSA. This CDR3 has 14 residues. The CDR3 bases are TGTGCCAGCAGCTTAGCTTGGGGGGGCACTGAAGCTTTCGTT. Protein product: CASSLAWGGTEAFV.